This record covers a single T cell receptor beta chain. Its antigen is unknown. V lost 7 bases to trimming and J lost 3 bases; unmatched junction nucleotides: 7. The germline V gene encodes CDR1 SGHRS and CDR2 YFSETQ. The CDR3 runs to 14 residues. The sample originates from a study of post-analysis software for immune sequencing data. TCR beta libraries were prepared from cDNA with unique molecular identifiers. TCRdb reprocessed the PCR reads with MiXCR, giving one entry per CDR3 protein. Of 650,000 to 850,000 distinct CDR3 sequences listed, about 43% were seen once; the top ten hold approximately 5%. Points from the study as a whole: For normalized Chao1 diversity, multiple sclerosis patients scored significantly lower than controls did. Patients had higher frequencies than controls of roughly 5 TRBV segments, including TRBV5-6, TRBV5-1 and TRBV20-1.

Material: blood. The receptor's source is a girl under 18 with multiple sclerosis. V gene TRBV5-1 combines with J gene TRBJ2-7; 10 nucleotides align to TRBD2. In DNA, the CDR3 is TGCGCCAGCCACCCTAGCGGGAGAGGCTACGAGCAGTACTTC. Its translation is CASHPSGRGYEQYF.